A single TCR beta chain is shown here with its context. Antigen unknown. The sample is drawn from a study of a mutant IDH1 vaccine in newly diagnosed glioma. The germline CDR1 and CDR2 sequences are SGHTA and FQGNSA. With 4 bases clipped from V and 7 bases from J, the junction kept 10 bases outside the gene matches. The CDR3 spans 15 residues. The time point: week 5, during vaccination. Each dose delivered 300 ug of mutant IDH1 20-mer peptide subcutaneously with imiquimod. Produced via immunoSEQ multiplex PCR; TCRdb's table is partial and in-frame only. The table shows 25,000 or so clones, with 70% to 85% occurring only once.

The chain is built from TRBV7-2 and TRBJ1-2; TRBD1 agrees at 9 bases. Sequencing was performed on PBMCs, taken from a glioma patient whose treatment included an IDH1 peptide vaccine. This TCR came from a man in his forties or fifties with glioma. Some clones in this sample may be carry-over from other donors' samples. DNA of the CDR3: TGTGCCAGCAGCTCTGCCCGGGACAGGGATGGTGGCTACACCTTC. Its protein is CASSSARDRDGGYTF.